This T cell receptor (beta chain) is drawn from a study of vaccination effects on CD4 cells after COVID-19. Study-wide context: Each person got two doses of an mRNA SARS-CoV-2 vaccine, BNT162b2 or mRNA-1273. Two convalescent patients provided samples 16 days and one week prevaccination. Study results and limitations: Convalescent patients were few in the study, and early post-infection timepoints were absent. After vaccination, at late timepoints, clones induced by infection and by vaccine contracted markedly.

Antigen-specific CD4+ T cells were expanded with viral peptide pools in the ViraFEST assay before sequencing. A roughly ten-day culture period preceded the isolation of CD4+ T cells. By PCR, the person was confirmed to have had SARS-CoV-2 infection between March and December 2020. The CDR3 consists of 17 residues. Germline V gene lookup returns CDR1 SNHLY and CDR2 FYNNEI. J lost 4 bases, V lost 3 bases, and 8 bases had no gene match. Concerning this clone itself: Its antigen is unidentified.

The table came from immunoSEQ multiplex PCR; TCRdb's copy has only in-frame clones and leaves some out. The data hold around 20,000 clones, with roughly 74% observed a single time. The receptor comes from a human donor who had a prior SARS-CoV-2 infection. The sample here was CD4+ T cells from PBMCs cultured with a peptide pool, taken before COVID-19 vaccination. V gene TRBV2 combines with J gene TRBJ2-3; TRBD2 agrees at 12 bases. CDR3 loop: CASSEPSGRAGPDTQYF. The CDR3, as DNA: TGTGCCAGCAGTGAGCCTAGCGGGAGGGCCGGCCCAGATACGCAGTATTTT.